These T cell receptor beta chains were read from a single sample in a study of PD-L1 blockade in urothelial cancer. The data were produced by immunoSEQ multiplex PCR, yet TCRdb's version contains in-frame clones alone and is incomplete. Among 35,000 to 50,000 clones listed, 88% were seen once. Here the sequenced sample was PBMCs, taken around atezolizumab (anti-PD-L1) treatment. The receptors derive from a woman aged 55-75 years with urothelial cancer. Both conserved end residues are part of each CDR3. D genes are given only for firm matches. Only part of the rows carry a size: once, few, many, or a class if the clone is expanded.

TRBJ2-7	NA	15	NA	TRBV4-1	TGCGCCAGCAGCCAAGGCTCAGGGCACCCCTACGAGCAGTACTTC	CASSQGSGHPYEQYF
TRBJ2-1	NA	12	NA	TRBV19	TGTGCCAGTAGGGTGGGAGGCAATGAGCAGTTCTTC	CASRVGGNEQFF
TRBJ2-3	NA	13	NA	TRBV7-2	TGTGCCAGCAGCTCCTCCCCCCTGAGGACGCAGTATTTT	CASSSSPLRTQYF
TRBJ2-5	NA	15	NA	TRBV7-9	TGTGCCAGCAGCTCAGCCCGCGGGGTTGAAGAGACCCAGTACTTC	CASSSARGVEETQYF
TRBJ2-7	NA	11	NA	TRBV20-1	TGCAGTGCTCGCCCTAGTCACGAGCAGTACTTC	CSARPSHEQYF
TRBJ1-2	NA	14	NA	TRBV7-6	TGTGCCAGCAGCTTAGGACAGCGTCCGTTTGGCTACACCTTC	CASSLGQRPFGYTF
TRBJ1-4	NA	15	TRBD1	TRBV18	TGTGCCAGCTCACCGGGACAGCGCCGTAATGAAAAACTGTTTTTT	CASSPGQRRNEKLFF
TRBJ2-7	NA	14	TRBD2	TRBV4-1	TGCGCCAGCAGCCAAGGACTAGCGAACTACGAGCAGTACTTC	CASSQGLANYEQYF
TRBJ2-2	NA	15	TRBD2	TRBV18	TGTGCCAGCTCACCACAGCGGGAGGCCACCGGGGAGCTGTTTTTT	CASSPQREATGELFF
TRBJ2-7	NA	17	NA	TRBV27	TGTGCCAGCAGTTTGTCCCCGACAGAGATTCCGGTCTACGAGCAGTACTTC	CASSLSPTEIPVYEQYF
TRBJ2-5	NA	13	NA	TRBV12-5	TGTGCTAGTGGTTCGGGGTCCCAAGAGACCCAGTACTTC	CASGSGSQETQYF
TRBJ2-1	once	14	NA	TRBV5-1	TGCGCCAGCAAAGTCGTGGGAGCAGCCAATGAGCAGTTCTTC	CASKVVGAANEQFF
TRBJ2-1	NA	17	TRBD2	TRBV28	TGTGCCAGCAGTCCACTGAGGATGAGCGGGAGGGGGAGTGAGCAGTTCTTC	CASSPLRMSGRGSEQFF
TRBJ2-7	NA	14	NA	TRBV7-9	TGTGCCAGCAGCCCGATAACAGTAGCCTACGAGCAGTACTTC	CASSPITVAYEQYF
TRBJ2-7	NA	14	NA	TRBV7-2	TGTGCCAGCAGCCCTGGGGGGTACCCCTACGAGCAGTACTTC	CASSPGGYPYEQYF
TRBJ2-1	NA	11	NA	TRBV9	TGTGCCAGCAGCGTCCGGGATGAGCAGTTCTTC	CASSVRDEQFF
TRBJ2-5	NA	13	TRBD1	TRBV19	TGTGCCAGTGGGACAGGGAACCAAGAGACCCAGTACTTC	CASGTGNQETQYF
TRBJ1-1	NA	15	NA	TRBV5-6	TGTGCCAGCATTCCCCTCGGGGGGAGGGACACTGAAGCTTTCTTT	CASIPLGGRDTEAFF
TRBJ1-2	NA	17	TRBD1	TRBV4-1	TGCGCCAGCAGCCAAGATTCGGATTTCTCAGGGGGCTATGGCTACACCTTC	CASSQDSDFSGGYGYTF
TRBJ2-6	NA	18	NA	TRBV5-3	TGTGCCAGAAGCTTCGGGCAGGGTGGGAAGTCTGGGGCCAACGTCCTGACTTTC	CARSFGQGGKSGANVLTF
TRBJ2-1	NA	16	NA	TRBV4-3	TGCGCCAGCAGCCAAGATCGGGGGAGCCTCCTCAATGAGCAGTTCTTC	CASSQDRGSLLNEQFF
TRBJ2-7	NA	14	NA	TRBV6-5	TGTGCCAGCAGTTATCTGGACACCTCCTACGAGCAGTACTTC	CASSYLDTSYEQYF
TRBJ2-2	NA	14	NA	TRBV5-1	TGCGCCAGCAGCGGGCAGCAGAACACCGGGGAGCTGTTTTTT	CASSGQQNTGELFF
TRBJ2-5	NA	15	TRBD1	TRBV5-1	TGCGCCAGCAGCCCAGGGACAGGGGGGGGAGAGACCCAGTACTTC	CASSPGTGGGETQYF
TRBJ2-1	NA	13	NA	TRBV19	TGTGCCAGTAGTATAATCTCGACGGGAGAGCAGTTCTTC	CASSIISTGEQFF
TRBJ2-3	NA	19	TRBD2	TRBV9	TGTGCCAGCAGCCCCCGACTAGCGGGGGGCGGGGATCGCACAGATACGCAGTATTTT	CASSPRLAGGGDRTDTQYF
TRBJ2-3	NA	13	NA	TRBV23-1	TGCGCCAGCAGTCAATCAGGGAGAATGACGCAGTATTTT	CASSQSGRMTQYF
TRBJ1-2	NA	14	TRBD1	TRBV6-6	TGTGCCAGCAACAGAGACAGGGACATCTATGGCTACACCTTC	CASNRDRDIYGYTF
TRBJ2-7	NA	14	TRBD2	TRBV5-1	TGCGCCAGCAGCTTGGGCGCGGGAGGCTACGAGCAGTACTTC	CASSLGAGGYEQYF
TRBJ2-1	NA	17	TRBD2	TRBV5-1	TGCGCCAGCAGCTGGGGGACTAGCGGGAGGGCCTACAATGAGCAGTTCTTC	CASSWGTSGRAYNEQFF
TRBJ2-3	NA	16	TRBD2	TRBV6-1	TGTGCCAGCAGTGAAGGACTAGCGGGGGCCACAGATACGCAGTATTTT	CASSEGLAGATDTQYF
TRBJ2-5	NA	13	NA	TRBV5-4	TGTGCCAGCAGCTTTCGAGTTGGAGAGACCCAGTACTTC	CASSFRVGETQYF
TRBJ1-2	NA	15	NA	TRBV18	TGTGCCAGCTCACCATGGGACAAACCGACCTATGGCTACACCTTC	CASSPWDKPTYGYTF
TRBJ2-1	NA	16	TRBD1	TRBV6-5	TGTGCCAGCAGTTCAACCGGGACAGGCAACTACAATGAGCAGTTCTTC	CASSSTGTGNYNEQFF
TRBJ1-1	NA	15	NA	TRBV7-8	TGTGCCAGCAGTCCAACCGACGGGATGAACACTGAAGCTTTCTTT	CASSPTDGMNTEAFF
TRBJ2-3	NA	15	TRBD2	TRBV5-1	TGCGCCAGCAGGGAAGCGGGAGGGCCCGGAAATACGCAGTATTTT	CASREAGGPGNTQYF
TRBJ2-5	NA	16	TRBD1	TRBV7-2	TGTGCCAGCAGCCTCACCGGACAGGGGGGTTCGGAGACCCAGTACTTC	CASSLTGQGGSETQYF
TRBJ2-7	NA	15	TRBD1	TRBV9	TGTGCCAGCAGCGTGGGGACAGGGCACACCTACGAGCAGTACTTC	CASSVGTGHTYEQYF
TRBJ2-7	once	13	NA	TRBV11-2	TGTGCCAGCAACTCACCCAGGGGCTACGAGCAGTACTTC	CASNSPRGYEQYF
TRBJ1-6	few	14	NA	TRBV7-8	TGTGCCAGCAGCTTAGGGGGCAGCCGTCCACCCCTCCACTTT	CASSLGGSRPPLHF
TRBJ1-1	NA	17	TRBD1	TRBV4-1	TGCGCCAGCAGCCAACCTGGGGGCAGGGGGCTGAACACTGAAGCTTTCTTT	CASSQPGGRGLNTEAFF
TRBJ2-1	NA	15	TRBD2	TRBV7-8	TGTGCCAGCAGCTTACTAGCGGGAAATCCCAATGAGCAGTTCTTC	CASSLLAGNPNEQFF
TRBJ2-7	once	15	NA	TRBV27	TGTGCCAGCACCCCCCGAGGCAGTATCAACTACGAGCAGTACTTC	CASTPRGSINYEQYF
TRBJ2-6	once	16	TRBD1	TRBV5-1	TGCGCCAGCACGACACAGGGGGCGTCTGGGGCCAACGTCCTGACTTTC	CASTTQGASGANVLTF
TRBJ2-3	NA	16	TRBD2	TRBV18	TGTGCCAGCTCACCCCTAGCGGGAGGGACCACAGATACGCAGTATTTT	CASSPLAGGTTDTQYF
TRBJ2-1	NA	17	NA	TRBV18	TGTGCCAGCTCACCTTCAATAGCGGCAAGCTCCTACAATGAGCAGTTCTTC	CASSPSIAASSYNEQFF
TRBJ2-5	once	14	NA	TRBV2	TGTGCCAGCAGTGACGGACTCGGTGAGGAGACCCAGTACTTC	CASSDGLGEETQYF